This TCR beta chain derives from a study of T cell repertoires in cytomegalovirus infection. Turning to the study itself: An indication of both CMV infection and matching HLA type came from public TCR beta signatures.

Overall study results and limits: In two of eight donors, the top clonotype was HLA-C-restricted CMV-specific. Of the TCR beta families, the public ones yielded a cumulative frequency that identified carriers of CMV plus the relevant HLA.

With regard to this clonotype: The antigen remains unidentified.

Germline V CDR1 and CDR2: LNHNV, YYDKDF (reference sequence). The V and J ends lost 4 bases and 4 bases respectively, with 13 bases between them. CDR3 length: 14 residues. TCRdb used MiXCR to reprocess the reads, holding one entry per CDR3 protein. The sample lists a few hundred thousand distinct CDR3 sequences, about 17% occurring once. Sequencing was performed on CD8+ T cells from PBMCs. The receptor was isolated from a human donor in good health (CMV status not recorded). Some clones in this sample may be carry-over from other donors' samples. The chain is built from TRBV15 and TRBJ1-1; a weak D match, TRBD1 (5 bases). CDR3 residues: CATSTAGGSTEAFF. CDR3 bases: TGTGCCACCAGCACCGCCGGGGGTAGCACTGAAGCTTTCTTT.